A selection of T cell receptor beta chains follows, all from one sample in a study of graft-versus-host responses after intestinal transplantation. Clones were sequenced by immunoSEQ multiplex PCR, and TCRdb holds only the in-frame ones, with some missing. The sample holds over 120,000 clones; approximately 91% are singletons and the top ten take about 0.18%. Their target antigens are unknown. This specimen consisted of unstimulated CD4+ T cells sorted from spleen or lymph node cells, obtained before intestinal transplant. These receptor sequences come from a human donor who received an intestinal transplant. Each CDR3 is given with its conserved first and last residue. The order of the fields is V gene, J gene, CDR3 protein.

>TRBV19|TRBJ1-4
CASSIKAATNEKLFF
>TRBV7-6|TRBJ1-2
CASSLARWGQNYGYTF
>TRBV6-5|TRBJ2-7
CASSFWGSGQPYEQYF
>TRBV6-5|TRBJ2-1
CASSSDRGAREQFF
>TRBV6-1|TRBJ2-7
CASSVSYEQYF
>TRBV28|TRBJ2-7
CASSARQGERSEQYF
>TRBV27|TRBJ1-5
CASSLWWDGTNQPQHF
>TRBV11-2|TRBJ2-3
CASSLAGTSTDTQYF
>TRBV28|TRBJ2-1
CASSTAGEVYNEQFF
>TRBV9|TRBJ2-3
CASSVGAGGTDTQYF
>TRBV6-1|TRBJ2-1
CASSEIGGNEQFF
>TRBV28|TRBJ2-5
CASSQGGRETQYF
>TRBV10-3|TRBJ2-3
CAISATGSTDTQYF
>TRBV6-1|TRBJ2-7
CASRNRGAANYEQYF
>TRBV5-1|TRBJ2-1
CASSLGLVAYNEQFF
>TRBV6-1|TRBJ2-7
CASSVWVNYEQYF
>TRBV7-2|TRBJ2-2
CASSLAQGTGELFF
>TRBV5-1|TRBJ1-2
CASSPIQGSNYGYTF
>TRBV2|TRBJ2-7
CASSLRTYEQYF
>TRBV19|TRBJ1-5
CAGESDYSNQPQHF
>TRBV27|TRBJ2-1
CASSLAGGPQFF
>TRBV21-1|TRBJ2-4
CASSPLPNIAKNIQYF
>TRBV7-7|TRBJ2-6
CASSSSGSSGANVLTF
>TRBV5-1|TRBJ2-7
CASSSGFDSYEQYF
>TRBV28|TRBJ2-7
CASSLRGYEQYF
>TRBV14|TRBJ1-1
CASSPNMNTEAFF
>TRBV6-4|TRBJ2-2
CASSSGTGGIGELFF
>TRBV6-1|TRBJ2-7
CASSRTGPYEQYF
>TRBV6-5|TRBJ1-2
CASRTGGYGYTF
>TRBV19|TRBJ1-1
CASSIGWGGNTEAFF
>TRBV2|TRBJ1-5
CATKGGISQPQHF
>TRBV5-1|TRBJ2-1
CASSLQGYNEQFF
>TRBV15|TRBJ2-5
CATSRTGEETQYF
>TRBV28|TRBJ1-5
CASSLKLKGNQPQHF
>TRBV19|TRBJ1-4
CASSIETTNEKLFF
>TRBV19|TRBJ1-2
CASRVTDRVEVEYGYTF
>TRBV5-4|NA
CASSLGGRNYEQYF
>TRBV27|TRBJ2-5
CASSLTTSGSETQYF
>TRBV6-1|TRBJ2-1
CASSALAGDPSGQFF
>TRBV2|TRBJ1-1
CARRGGMNTEAFF
>TRBV30|TRBJ2-6
CAWSVLGGSGANVLTF
>TRBV12-5|TRBJ1-1
CASGLGAVDTEAFF